A single sample is the source of the 22 T cell receptor beta chains below, sequenced in a study of neurological immune-mediated disorders. TCRdb reanalysed the 5' RACE reads using MiXCR and keeps one entry per CDR3 protein. The repertoire consists of over 45,000 distinct CDR3 sequences, with over 20% occurring once and the leading ten covering roughly a quarter. The sequenced sample consisted of PBMCs. These receptor sequences come from a woman aged 70-85 years in good health.

This clonotype was counted at least ten times. J is TRBJ2-7 and V is TRBV28; D ambiguous. The CDR3 covers 12 residues. The germline CDR1 and CDR2 sequences are MDHEN and SYDVKM. V lost 3 bases, J lost 4 bases, and 7 bases lay in between. CDR3 loop: CASSFPGYEQYF. Here the CDR3 DNA reads TGTGCCAGCAGTTTCCCTGGGTACGAGCAGTACTTC.

The sample holds one count of this clonotype. This chain uses TRBV5-6 with TRBJ2-3; D is ambiguous. The CDR3 has 15 residues. Per the germline V gene, CDR1 is SGHDT and CDR2 is YYEEEE. V lost 0 bases and J lost 0, with 8 bases in between. CDR3 sequence reads: CASSLDRRSTDTQYF. Here the CDR3 DNA reads TGTGCCAGCAGCTTGGATCGCAGAAGCACAGATACGCAGTATTTT. Full variable domain (rest looked up from reference TRBV5-6 and TRBJ2-3): DAGVTQSPTHLIKTRGQQVTLRCSPKSGHDTVSWYQQALGQGPQFIFQYYEEEERQRGNFPDRFSGHQFPNYSSELNVNALLLGDSALYLCASSLDRRSTDTQYFGPGTRLTVL.

This clonotype was detected many times. This chain joins TRBV5-1 and TRBJ1-2, with 8 bases aligning to TRBD1. Germline V CDR1 and CDR2: SGHRS, YFSETQ. With 2 bases clipped from V and 4 bases from J, the junction kept 4 bases outside the gene matches. The CDR3 loop spans 14 amino acids. CDR3: CASSLQGEGYGYTF. CDR3 DNA sequence: TGCGCCAGCAGCTTACAGGGGGAAGGCTATGGCTACACCTTC.

This clonotype came up a few times. The CDR3 sequence: CASSSPSGRAYDEQFF. As DNA, the CDR3 is TGTGCCAGCAGCTCCCCTAGCGGGAGGGCCTATGATGAGCAGTTCTTC. The chain joins TRBV7-9 to TRBJ2-1; 12 bases are shared with TRBD2. Looked up from germline, CDR1 is SEHNR and CDR2 is FQNEAQ (reference sequence). CDR3 size: 16 residues. V gave up 4 bases and J gave up 8 bases; unmatched junction bases: 9.

The rearrangement links TRBV4-2 to TRBJ2-3, with D possibly being TRBD2 (7 bases). V was clipped by 0 bases and J by 4 bases, with 14 bases between them. The CDR3 extends over 16 amino acids. Germline values: CDR1 LGHNA, CDR2 YNFKEQ. DNA of the CDR3: TGTGCCAGCAGCCAAGAGGGGGCAGCGGGGTCAGATACGCAGTATTTT. Protein product: CASSQEGAAGSDTQYF.

J is TRBJ2-5 and V is TRBV2; D gene uncertain. The V end was cut by 4 bases, the J end by 2 bases, with 8 bases between. The CDR3 is 13 residues long. The germline CDR1 and CDR2 sequences are SNHLY and FYNNEI. CDR3 amino acids: CASSVQLQETQYF. The CDR3 bases are TGTGCCAGCAGTGTACAGTTGCAAGAGACCCAGTACTTC.

This clonotype was seen many times. The genes are TRBV7-9 and TRBJ2-1; D gene ambiguous. Trimming stripped 5 bases from V and 4 bases from J, with 15 bases between. From germline, CDR1 is SEHNR and CDR2 FQNEAQ (reference sequence). The length of the CDR3 is 15 residues. CDR3 bases: TGTGCCAGCAGCCTCTGGTCCAGCCTTTACAATGAGCAGTTCTTC. Its translation is CASSLWSSLYNEQFF. The variable domain in full, with the rest retrieved from reference TRBV7-9 and TRBJ2-1, is DTGVSQNPRHKITKRGQNVTFRCDPISEHNRLYWYRQTLGQGPEFLTYFQNEAQLEKSRLLSDRFSAERPKGSFSTLEIQRTEQGDSAMYLCASSLWSSLYNEQFFGPGTRLTVL.

This clonotype was observed at least ten times. The gene calls are TRBV10-3 and TRBJ2-1; TRBD2 matches at 7 bases. This CDR3 comprises 15 residues. CDR1 is ENHRY and CDR2 is SYGVKD in the germline V gene. V shed 6 bases, J shed 4 bases, and the junction held 9 bases outside the gene matches. The CDR3 is CAISNQLASYNEQFF. For the CDR3, the DNA is TGTGCCATCAGCAATCAACTAGCGTCTTACAATGAGCAGTTCTTC.

This clonotype occurred many times. The rearrangement uses TRBV28 and TRBJ1-1; no definite D call. CDR3 length equals 12 residues. The germline CDR1 and CDR2 sequences are MDHEN and SYDVKM. V lost 8 bases, J lost 9 bases, and 16 bases lay in between. The CDR3 coding sequence is TGTGCCAGCCTTACGTACGGGGTCAAAGCTTTCTTT. This codes for CASLTYGVKAFF. Complete variable domain (other parts from reference TRBV28 and TRBJ1-1): DVKVTQSSRYLVKRTGEKVFLECVQDMDHENMFWYRQDPGLGLRLIYFSYDVKMKEKGDIPEGYSVSREKKERFSLILESASTNQTSMYLCASLTYGVKAFFGQGTRLTVV.

In regard to this clonotype: A junction end diverges from the germline sequence, so it may reflect a read error. The chain uses TRBV6-2 or TRBV6-3 and TRBJ1-5, with D perhaps TRBD1 (6 bases). The CDR3 length is 15 residues. CDR1 is MNHEY and CDR2 is SVGEGT in the germline V gene. CDR3 amino acids: CSSSYGGGPSQPQHF. The DNA of the CDR3 is TGTTCCAGCAGTTATGGTGGGGGGCCCTCTCAGCCCCAGCATTTT.

This clonotype was recorded many times. The chain links TRBV12-3 or TRBV12-4 to TRBJ2-1; 9 bases fit TRBD1. V lost 6 bases to trimming and J lost 15 bases; unmatched junction nucleotides: 12. This CDR3 spans 13 amino acids. The CDR3: CASSSGTGPYGFF. CDR3 nucleotides: TGTGCCAGCAGCTCCGGGACAGGGCCCTACGGGTTCTTC.

This clonotype has just a few counts. DNA of the CDR3: TGTGCCAGCAGTTTCGACGGGGACGAGCAGTACTTC. Translation gives CASSFDGDEQYF. This chain links TRBV6-6 with TRBJ2-7; a weak D match, TRBD2 (5 bases). The CDR3 totals 12 residues. Trimming pared 4 bases from V and 5 bases from J, leaving 9 bases between. Per the germline V gene, CDR1 is MNHNY and CDR2 is SVGAGI (reference sequence).

Many counts were recorded for this clonotype. This sequence joins TRBV7-9 and TRBJ2-1; 9 positions agree with TRBD2. Germline lookup yields CDR1 SEHNR and CDR2 FQNEAQ (reference sequence). The CDR3 consists of 17 residues. V lost 7 bases, J lost 5 bases, and 15 bases stayed unmatched. The CDR3 region is CASTPQAGGSFDNEQFF. CDR3 nucleotide sequence: TGTGCCAGCACCCCCCAAGCGGGAGGCTCGTTTGACAATGAGCAGTTCTTC.

The V gene is TRBV5-1, the J gene TRBJ2-6, with 7 positions matching TRBD2. The V gene end was trimmed by 6 bases and the J gene end by 8 bases; junction bases not matched to a gene: 14. The CDR3 consists of 16 residues. The germline V gene has CDR1 SGHRS and CDR2 YFSETQ. The CDR3 loop reads CASNDWLVRGTNVLTF. DNA of the CDR3: TGCGCCAGCAACGATTGGTTGGTGCGGGGGACCAACGTCCTGACTTTC.

The sample holds many counts of this clonotype. This rearrangement joins TRBV28 to TRBJ2-1, with TRBD2 as a possible D gene (5 bases). Germline-derived CDR1 and CDR2 are MDHEN and SYDVKM. The CDR3 is made up of 14 amino acids. The ends were cut back, 10 bases at V and 3 bases at J, with 16 bases in the middle. CDR3 residues: CATVIAGDYNEQFF. CDR3 DNA: TGTGCCACGGTAATCGCCGGGGACTACAATGAGCAGTTCTTC. Drawing the rest from reference TRBV28 and TRBJ2-1, the complete variable domain is DVKVTQSSRYLVKRTGEKVFLECVQDMDHENMFWYRQDPGLGLRLIYFSYDVKMKEKGDIPEGYSVSREKKERFSLILESASTNQTSMYLCATVIAGDYNEQFFGPGTRLTVL.

V usage is TRBV20-1 and J usage is TRBJ1-5; D is undetermined. CDR1 and CDR2 from the germline V gene are DFQATT and SNEGSKA (reference sequence). There are 12 residues in the CDR3. The V gene lost 1 base and the J gene lost 6 bases, with 7 bases spanning the gap. The CDR3 DNA is TGCAGTGCTAGAGTTCCCGGTCAGCCCCAGCATTTT. It is translated as CSARVPGQPQHF.

In its sample, this clonotype was seen many times. The V and J genes are TRBV7-2 and TRBJ2-1; possibly TRBD1 or TRBD2 for D (5 bases each). CDR1 and CDR2 from the germline V gene are SGHTA and FQGNSA. Trimming took 5 bases from V and 14 from J, leaving 13 bases between them. The CDR3 is 11 residues long. The CDR3 loop reads CASSLGDLKFF. The CDR3 DNA reads TGTGCCAGCAGCCTGGGGGACCTCAAGTTCTTC.

The rearrangement links TRBV2 to TRBJ2-4, with D maybe TRBD1 (6 bases). CDR3 length: 14 residues. The germline gives CDR1 SNHLY, CDR2 FYNNEI. Trimming took off 3 bases at V and 9 bases at J, with 15 bases between the two ends. CDR3 region: CASSDLGAAGIQYF. In DNA, the CDR3 is TGTGCCAGCAGTGACTTGGGGGCGGCAGGCATTCAGTACTTC.

This clonotype showed up many times. The V and J genes are TRBV20-1 and TRBJ1-2, with D perhaps matching TRBD1 (6 bases). Trimming stripped 3 bases from V and 8 bases from J, with 13 bases between. Germline V gene data show CDR1 as DFQATT and CDR2 as SNEGSKA (reference sequence). CDR3 length equals 12 residues. CDR3 nucleotide sequence: TGCAGTGCTAGCTTGGGGGGCCGCGGCTACACCTTC. Translation: CSASLGGRGYTF.

This clonotype has only one observation. A read error may explain this, as a much larger clone is one base away. The J gene is TRBJ1-1, the V gene TRBV7-2; the D gene is possibly TRBD1 (5 bases). Germline V gives CDR1 SGHTA, CDR2 FQGNSA. The CDR3 is 14 amino acids. The CDR3 bases are TGTGCCAGCAGCTTAGTCCCAGGGAACACTGACGCTTTCTTT. As protein: CASSLVPGNTDAFF.

This clonotype was picked up many times. This sequence joins TRBV12-3 or TRBV12-4 and TRBJ2-5; no definite D call. Trimming shortened V by 2 bases and J by 4 bases, and 8 bases separated the two germline ends. The CDR3 is made up of 13 amino acids. The CDR3 DNA reads TGTGCCAGCAGTTTACACGATAGAGAGACCCAGTACTTC. Protein: CASSLHDRETQYF.

This chain uses TRBV6-2 or TRBV6-3 with TRBJ2-7; 9 bases line up with TRBD1. The CDR3 has 14 residues. V was clipped by 7 bases and J by 1 base; unmatched bases: 5. From germline, CDR1 is MNHEY and CDR2 SVGEGT. The CDR3 spells CASIRDRASYEQYF. CDR3 nucleotide sequence: TGTGCCAGCATCCGGGACAGGGCGTCCTACGAGCAGTACTTC.